The T cell receptor beta chain described here comes from a study of regulatory T cells in long-lasting Graves disease. Study outcomes and limitations: Patients with persistent Graves' had lower TCR diversity than newly diagnosed patients. Possibly, too few samples lowered accuracy. TRBV28, TRBJ1-2 and TRBJ2-5 were favored in persistent disease.

The time point denotes: newly diagnosed GD, antithyroid drugs for less than 3 months. TCR sequences were obtained from RNA taken from PBMCs. Both iRepertoire HTBI primers and Arm-PCR of CDR3 regions were used to build the TCR beta libraries. TCRdb re-called the multiplex PCR reads with MiXCR, one entry per CDR3 protein. The sample includes under 250,000 distinct CDR3 sequences, about 19% of them seen just once. This clonotype was counted many times. Its antigen remains unknown. Germline V gene sequence: CDR1 SGHNT, CDR2 YENEEA. Trimming removed 0 bases from V and 3 bases from J; junction bases left unmatched: 4. The CDR3 is 17 amino acids. These records were also assigned to another study, of T cells in Graves' hyperthyroidism and ophthalmopathy.

The sequences come from peripheral blood mononuclear cells (PBMCs), collected at new diagnosis, from a patient treated with antithyroid drugs. The chain links TRBV11-3 to TRBJ2-2; TRBD1 aligns across 10 bases. This TCR came from a woman aged 25 to 39 with Graves disease. The CDR3 sequence: CASSLDAGTGDTGELFF. CDR3 coding DNA: TGTGCCAGCAGCTTAGATGCGGGGACAGGGGACACCGGGGAGCTGTTTTTT.